This T cell receptor beta chain was recorded in a study of T cell responses to AZD1222 COVID-19 vaccine. Trimming shortened V by 4 bases and J by 5 bases, and 18 bases separated the two germline ends. The CDR3 has 15 residues. CDR1 and CDR2 from the germline V gene are LNHDA and SQIVND (reference sequence). Generated by immunoSEQ multiplex PCR, the TCRdb table keeps only in-frame clones and is missing some. The sample has about 120,000 clones, approximately 90% seen once; the top ten hold about 5%. The receptor was isolated from an adult in good health. The rearrangement uses TRBV19 and TRBJ2-7; D is uncertain. Sequencing was performed on peripheral blood, taken on day 0 of AZD1222 vaccination. The CDR3 coding sequence is TGTGCCAGTAGTACTTTGCCGGCGCAGGTTAACGAGCAGTACTTC. Translating it yields CASSTLPAQVNEQYF.